A single sample gave rise to the 23 T cell receptor beta chains below, sequenced in a study of spatial heterogeneity in lung cancer. Study observations and caveats: Mutation counts in tumors were tracked by counts of expanded intratumoral alpha and beta TCRs.

These TCRs are of unknown antigen specificity. Time point described: sample taken at primary tumor resection. TCRdb used MiXCR to reprocess the 5' RACE reads, holding one entry per CDR3 protein. This table holds about 24,000 distinct CDR3 sequences, roughly 8.6% found once. The sample consisted of lung tumor tissue, taken at surgery. These receptor sequences come from a male donor with early-stage non-small cell lung cancer.

This clonotype was counted ten times or more. This chain joins TRBV2 and TRBJ1-1, with 8 positions matching TRBD1. Germline V gene sequence: CDR1 SNHLY, CDR2 FYNNEI. V was pared by 4 bases and J by 6 bases, with 4 bases of the junction left unmatched. CDR3 length: 13 amino acids. CDR3 protein: CASSGTGWSEAFF. CDR3 coding DNA: TGTGCCAGCAGTGGGACAGGGTGGTCTGAAGCTTTCTTT.

At least ten counts were recorded for this clonotype. V usage is TRBV24-1 and J usage is TRBJ2-1; 12 bases line up with TRBD2. CDR1 is KGHDR and CDR2 is SFDVKD in the germline V gene. The CDR3 is 16 residues long. V dropped 6 bases and J dropped 4; count of bases not matched to a gene: 6. The CDR3 DNA reads TGTGCCACCAGTACTAGCGGGGGGCAAACTTACAATGAGCAGTTCTTC. It encodes CATSTSGGQTYNEQFF.

This clonotype was picked up many times. This rearrangement joins TRBV10-3 to TRBJ2-7, with 8 positions matching TRBD2. J was trimmed by 10 bases and V by 6 bases; bases with no gene match: 8. The CDR3 is 12 amino acids. Per the germline V gene, CDR1 is ENHRY and CDR2 is SYGVKD. The CDR3 DNA sequence: TGTGCCATCAGCCTCGGGAGCGGGGGACAGTACTTC. Amino acid sequence: CAISLGSGGQYF.

This clonotype was detected only a few times. V usage is TRBV18 and J usage is TRBJ2-7; 9 nucleotides agree with TRBD1. V shed 2 bases and J 1 base; nucleotides not matched to a gene: 6. The CDR3 extends over 16 amino acids. CDR1 is KGHSH and CDR2 is LQKENI in the germline V gene. The CDR3 DNA reads TGTGCCAGCTCACCAATGGACAGGGGAGTATCCTACGAGCAGTACTTC. Translating it yields CASSPMDRGVSYEQYF.

This clonotype was seen only a few times. The V gene is TRBV7-2, the J gene TRBJ2-7; D ambiguous. The V end was cut by 1 base, the J end by 7 bases, with 11 bases between. The germline CDR1 and CDR2 sequences are SGHTA and FQGNSA. This CDR3 is built from 13 residues. CDR3 residues: CASSLGPSTEQYF. In DNA form, the CDR3 reads TGTGCCAGCAGCTTAGGGCCTTCGACGGAGCAGTACTTC.

This clonotype was detected ten times or more. The chain recombines TRBV18 with TRBJ1-6, with D tentatively TRBD1 (5 bases). This CDR3 contains 14 residues. V dropped 5 bases and J dropped 9 bases, with 14 bases sitting between them. From germline, CDR1 is KGHSH and CDR2 LQKENI. The CDR3 DNA reads as TGTGCCAGCTCAGAACGGGACTCGGGTTCACCCCTCCACTTT. Translated, it gives CASSERDSGSPLHF. The whole variable domain, filled in from reference TRBV18 and TRBJ1-6, reads NAGVMQNPRHLVRRRGQEARLRCSPMKGHSHVYWYRQLPEEGLKFMVYLQKENIIDESGMPKERFSAEFPKEGPSILRIQQVVRGDSAAYFCASSERDSGSPLHFGNGTRLTVT.

This clonotype was counted a few times. This rearrangement joins TRBV3-1 to TRBJ2-7; 12 nucleotides match TRBD2. The CDR3 is 14 amino acids. Germline V gene data show CDR1 as LGHDT and CDR2 as YNNKEL (reference sequence). The J segment lost 7 bases and the V segment lost 4 bases, leaving 5 bases of the junction unmatched. The CDR3 spells CASSPMGLAGEQYF. CDR3 nucleotides: TGTGCCAGCAGCCCAATGGGACTAGCGGGTGAGCAGTACTTC.

This clonotype was seen more than once but under ten times. The rearrangement links TRBV7-3 to TRBJ1-1; 8 bases align to TRBD1. The CDR3 covers 13 residues. V shed 5 bases, J shed 4 bases, and the junction held 3 bases outside the gene matches. Germline CDR1 and CDR2: SGHTA and FQGTGA. CDR3 region: CASSGTGGTEAFF. CDR3 nucleotides: TGTGCCAGCAGCGGAACAGGGGGCACTGAAGCTTTCTTT.

The V and J genes are TRBV3-1 and TRBJ2-5; 8 nucleotides agree with TRBD2. The germline V gene encodes CDR1 LGHDT and CDR2 YNNKEL (reference sequence). The CDR3 runs 14 residues. J gave up 5 bases and V 4 bases, and 6 bases lay outside the gene matches. The CDR3 region has the DNA TGTGCCAGCAGCCCCCGGGGGGGCTTCGAGACCCAGTACTTC. This gives the protein CASSPRGGFETQYF.

This clonotype ranks as medium-sized. The rearrangement uses TRBV3-1 and TRBJ2-7; no reliable D call. The germline V and J ends were trimmed by 0 bases and 3 bases, with 0 bases remaining between them. The CDR3 has 11 amino acids. Germline V gives CDR1 LGHDT, CDR2 YNNKEL (reference sequence). Here the CDR3 DNA reads TGTGCCAGCAGCCAAGACTACGAGCAGTACTTC. It codes for CASSQDYEQYF.

A note on this clonotype: A much bigger clone sits one base away, suggesting this may be a read error. The chain uses TRBV2 and TRBJ1-5, with 9 positions matching TRBD1. The length of the CDR3 is 15 residues. From germline, CDR1 is SNHLY and CDR2 FYNNEI. The V and J ends lost 11 bases and 0 bases, in that order; junction bases with no gene match: 8. DNA of the CDR3: TGTGCCGGCATTGGGGACAGGGCTAGCAATCAGCCCCAGCATTTT. Translating it yields CAGIGDRASNQPQHF.

This clonotype came up once. The genes are TRBV6-5 and TRBJ1-3; tentatively, D is TRBD1 (6 bases). This CDR3 has 14 amino acids. Germline V lookup: CDR1 MNHEY, CDR2 SVGAGI. Trimming stripped 6 bases from V and 1 base from J, with 10 bases between. The CDR3 is CASSRTGSGNTIYF. CDR3 coding DNA: TGTGCCAGCAGCCGCACAGGGTCTGGAAACACCATATATTTT.

The V gene is TRBV7-2, the J gene TRBJ2-7; a possible D gene is TRBD1 (6 bases). Germline CDR1 is SGHTA and CDR2 is FQGNSA. Trimming removed 5 bases from V and 2 bases from J, with 13 bases in between. The CDR3 is 14 amino acids. CDR3 amino acids: CASSRNRDTYEQYF. As DNA, the CDR3 is TGTGCCAGCAGCCGTAACCGGGACACCTACGAGCAGTACTTC.

This clonotype was counted ten times or more. This sequence joins TRBV15 and TRBJ1-5; D is undetermined. Germline assignment: CDR1 LNHNV and CDR2 YYDKDF (reference sequence). V was clipped by 0 bases and J by 2 bases, with 11 bases between them. The CDR3 totals 16 residues. The CDR3 coding sequence is TGTGCCACCAGCAGAGATTTACCAAGAGGCAATCAGCCCCAGCATTTT. As protein: CATSRDLPRGNQPQHF.

This clonotype was detected ten times or more. The chain is built from TRBV6-6 and TRBJ1-2; perhaps TRBD1 as D (5 bases). V lost 6 bases and J lost 0, with 14 bases in between. The germline CDR1 and CDR2 sequences are MNHNY and SVGAGI (reference sequence). There are 15 residues in the CDR3. The CDR3 protein is CASRGYRSSNYGYTF. CDR3 sequence (DNA): TGTGCCAGCAGAGGGTACAGGAGCTCTAACTATGGCTACACCTTC.

This clonotype was detected only a few times. The chain combines TRBV18 with TRBJ1-6, with 7 bases fitting TRBD1. The V and J ends lost 8 bases and 7 bases, in that order; junction bases with no gene match: 5. CDR3 size: 13 residues. The germline V gene encodes CDR1 KGHSH and CDR2 LQKENI. This chain's CDR3 is CASRGGKNSPLHF. CDR3 nucleotide sequence: TGTGCCAGCCGAGGGGGCAAGAATTCACCCCTCCACTTT.

This clonotype came up many times. The chain uses TRBV29-1 and TRBJ2-5; possible D gene TRBD1, 5 bases. In germline, CDR1 is SQVTM, CDR2 ANQGSEA. The CDR3 sequence is 16 residues long. Trimming took 5 bases from V and 1 from J, leaving 20 bases between them. In DNA, the CDR3 is TGCAGCGTTCTGGGAATAGCCAGGGCCCTCCAAGAGACCCAGTACTTC. It is translated as CSVLGIARALQETQYF.

The genes are TRBV28 and TRBJ2-7; D unresolved. This CDR3 contains 16 residues. V lost 7 bases to trimming and J lost 2 bases, with 21 bases between them. Germline V gives CDR1 MDHEN, CDR2 SYDVKM. As DNA, the CDR3 is TGTGCCAGCACCTCCACCGTTGAGTCTGTAGCCTACGAGCAGTACTTC. As protein: CASTSTVESVAYEQYF.

This clonotype was recorded many times. The CDR3 DNA reads as TGTGCCAGCAGCTTTGAAGGGGAGCAGTTCTTC. Its protein is CASSFEGEQFF. The chain uses TRBV7-8 and TRBJ2-1; no firm D call. V was clipped by 3 bases and J by 10 bases, with 7 bases between them. CDR1 and CDR2 from the germline V gene are SGHVS and FQNEAQ. This CDR3 comprises 11 residues.

This clonotype occurred a few times. The V call is TRBV5-1, the J call TRBJ2-1, with 11 bases aligning to TRBD2. CDR3 size: 16 residues. V trimming: 2 bases; J trimming: 8 bases; junction bases outside the gene matches: 9. Germline V lookup: CDR1 SGHRS, CDR2 YFSETQ. The CDR3 region has the DNA TGCGCCAGCAGCTTCACGACTAGCGGGGTGACAGATGAGCAGTTCTTC. This gives the protein CASSFTTSGVTDEQFF.

This clonotype showed up many times. J is TRBJ2-7 and V is TRBV20-1, with 11 bases aligning to TRBD2. V was clipped by 3 bases and J by 3 bases; unmatched bases: 7. The CDR3 has 15 amino acids. Germline loops: CDR1 DFQATT, CDR2 SNEGSKA (reference sequence). The CDR3 region has the DNA TGCAGTGCTAGGAAGCCGACTAGCGGGGTCTACGAGCAGTACTTC. Translation gives CSARKPTSGVYEQYF.

This clonotype was seen many times. V usage is TRBV7-8 and J usage is TRBJ2-6; D gene uncertain. CDR3 size: 19 residues. Germline assignment: CDR1 SGHVS and CDR2 FQNEAQ. Trimming removed 1 base at V and 0 bases at J, with 16 bases between. CDR3 sequence reads: CASSLGIGIGFSGANVLTF. The CDR3 nucleotides are TGTGCCAGCAGCTTAGGGATTGGAATAGGTTTCTCTGGGGCCAACGTCCTGACTTTC. Variable domain in full (rest from reference TRBV7-8 and TRBJ2-6): GAGVSQSPRYKVAKRGQDVALRCDPISGHVSLFWYQQALGQGPEFLTYFQNEAQLDKSGLPSDRFFAERPEGSVSTLKIQRTQQEDSAVYLCASSLGIGIGFSGANVLTFGAGSRLTVL.

This clonotype came up a few times. V and J are TRBV12-3 or TRBV12-4 and TRBJ1-5, with D possibly being TRBD1 (5 bases). V was pared by 3 bases and J by 6 bases, with 18 bases between. CDR3 size: 16 residues. The CDR3 is CASSFGWRGRGQPQHF. In nucleotides, the CDR3 is TGTGCCAGCAGTTTTGGGTGGCGGGGGAGAGGTCAGCCCCAGCATTTT.